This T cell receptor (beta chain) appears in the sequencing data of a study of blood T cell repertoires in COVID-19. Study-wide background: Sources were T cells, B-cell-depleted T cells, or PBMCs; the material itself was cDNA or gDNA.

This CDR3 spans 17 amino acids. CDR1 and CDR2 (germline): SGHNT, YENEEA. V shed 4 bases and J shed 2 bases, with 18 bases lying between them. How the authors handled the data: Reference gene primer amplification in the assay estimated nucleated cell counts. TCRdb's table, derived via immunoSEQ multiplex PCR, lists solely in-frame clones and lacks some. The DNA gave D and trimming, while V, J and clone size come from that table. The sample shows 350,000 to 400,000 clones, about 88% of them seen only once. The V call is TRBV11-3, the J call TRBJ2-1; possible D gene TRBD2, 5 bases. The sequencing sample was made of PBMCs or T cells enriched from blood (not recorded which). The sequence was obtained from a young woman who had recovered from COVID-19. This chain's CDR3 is CASSSRSELVPYNEQFF. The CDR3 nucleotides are TGTGCCAGCAGCTCGCGTTCCGAACTAGTCCCCTACAATGAGCAGTTCTTC.